Below are 6 T cell receptor beta chains sequenced from a single sample in a study of a mutant IDH1 vaccine in newly diagnosed glioma. As for time point: week 47, end of study. The investigators gave 300 ug of mutant IDH1 20-mer peptide in each vaccine dose, together with topical imiquimod. These receptors have no known antigen. Sequencing used immunoSEQ multiplex PCR; TCRdb keeps in-frame clones, though not all of them. Here the sample spans approximately 100,000 clones, around nine tenths being singletons. Here the sequenced sample was PBMCs, taken from a glioma patient whose treatment included an IDH1 peptide vaccine. These receptors all come from a woman aged 45-60 years with glioma.

This clone came up once. The V gene is TRBV7-8, the J gene TRBJ2-1, with D perhaps matching TRBD1 or TRBD2 (6 bases each). V lost 4 bases, J lost 7 bases, and 14 bases lay in between. This CDR3 spans 14 amino acids. The germline V gene has CDR1 SGHVS and CDR2 FQNEAQ. CDR3 sequence: CASSSGGRGNEQFF. CDR3 DNA: TGTGCCAGCAGCTCCGGGGGCCGTGGGAATGAGCAGTTCTTC.

This clone came up a few times. The V and J genes are TRBV2 and TRBJ1-2; TRBD1 agrees at 10 bases. The V and J ends lost 9 bases and 8 bases, in that order; junction bases with no gene match: 15. The CDR3 loop spans 15 amino acids. Looked up from germline, CDR1 is SNHLY and CDR2 is FYNNEI. The CDR3 is CASRITGTGDSGYTF. The CDR3 bases are TGTGCCAGTCGCATTACCGGGACAGGGGACTCCGGCTACACCTTC.

V usage is TRBV29-1 and J usage is TRBJ1-1; a weak D match, TRBD1 (5 bases). Trimming left V 3 bases short and J 2 bases short, with 16 bases between. This CDR3 is built from 15 residues. The germline V gene encodes CDR1 SQVTM and CDR2 ANQGSEA. Here the CDR3 reads CSVDPGTTGNTEAFF. CDR3 sequence (DNA): TGCAGCGTTGACCCCGGGACGACTGGCAACACTGAAGCTTTCTTT.

CDR3 residues: CASRPGQTYEQYF. CDR3 sequence (DNA): TGTGCCAGTAGACCGGGACAGACTTACGAGCAGTACTTC. J is TRBJ2-7 and V is TRBV19; 7 nucleotides match TRBD1. CDR1 and CDR2 (germline): LNHDA, SQIVND (reference sequence). This CDR3 has 13 amino acids. Trimming removed 6 bases from V and 4 bases from J; junction bases left unmatched: 6.

This chain connects TRBV10-3 to TRBJ1-5; no definite D call. The CDR3 has 15 residues. The V gene's germline CDR1 is ENHRY and CDR2 SYGVKD. Trimming cost V 3 bases and J 1 base, with 10 bases left between them. Written as DNA, the CDR3 is TGTGCCATCAGTGAAGGATCGGGCAGCAATCAGCCCCAGCATTTT. Translating gives CAISEGSGSNQPQHF.

This rearrangement joins TRBV5-1 to TRBJ1-1, with D hard to call. This CDR3 contains 12 residues. Germline assignment: CDR1 SGHRS and CDR2 YFSETQ. The V end lost 0 bases, the J end lost 7 bases, and 7 bases lay between the germline ends. The CDR3 region is CASSLGTGEAFF. CDR3 in DNA: TGCGCCAGCAGCTTGGGAACGGGTGAAGCTTTCTTT.